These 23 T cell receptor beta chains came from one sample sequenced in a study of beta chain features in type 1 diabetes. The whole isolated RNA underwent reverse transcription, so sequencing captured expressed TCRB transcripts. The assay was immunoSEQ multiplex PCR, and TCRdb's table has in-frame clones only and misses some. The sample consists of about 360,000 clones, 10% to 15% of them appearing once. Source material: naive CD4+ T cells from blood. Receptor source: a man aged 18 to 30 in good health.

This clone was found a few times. The CDR3 DNA is TGTGCCAGCAGTTTGGGGATCGCGGACAGTTCCTATGGCTACACCTTC. This sequence encodes CASSLGIADSSYGYTF. J is TRBJ1-2 and V is TRBV28, with D perhaps matching TRBD1 (6 bases). The CDR3 is 16 residues long. Germline CDR1 is MDHEN and CDR2 is SYDVKM. Trimming took 3 bases from V and 4 from J, leaving 18 bases between them.

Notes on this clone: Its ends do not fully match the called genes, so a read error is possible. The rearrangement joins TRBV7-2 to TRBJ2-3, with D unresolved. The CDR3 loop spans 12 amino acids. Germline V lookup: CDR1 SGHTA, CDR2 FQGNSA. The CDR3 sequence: CASSLATVTTHF. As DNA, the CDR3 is TGTGCCAGCAGCTTAGCGACGGTCACTACGCATTTT.

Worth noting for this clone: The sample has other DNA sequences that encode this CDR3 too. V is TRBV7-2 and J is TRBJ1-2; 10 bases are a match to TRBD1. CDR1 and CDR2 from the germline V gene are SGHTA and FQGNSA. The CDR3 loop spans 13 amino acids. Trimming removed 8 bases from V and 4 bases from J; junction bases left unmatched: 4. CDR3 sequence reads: CASRTGGGYGYTF. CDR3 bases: TGTGCCAGCCGGACAGGGGGGGGCTATGGCTACACCTTC.

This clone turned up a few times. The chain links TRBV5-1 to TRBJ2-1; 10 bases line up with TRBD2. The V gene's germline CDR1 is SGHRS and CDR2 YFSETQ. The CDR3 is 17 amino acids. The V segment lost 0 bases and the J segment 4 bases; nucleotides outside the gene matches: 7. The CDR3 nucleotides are TGCGCCAGCAGCTTGGGAGTTCTAGCGGGAGATTACAATGAGCAGTTCTTC. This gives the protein CASSLGVLAGDYNEQFF.

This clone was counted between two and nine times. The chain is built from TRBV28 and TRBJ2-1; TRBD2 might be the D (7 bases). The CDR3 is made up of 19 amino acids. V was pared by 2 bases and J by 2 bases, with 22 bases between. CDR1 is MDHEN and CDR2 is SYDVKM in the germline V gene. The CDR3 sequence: CASSLDIPPGGNTYNEQFF. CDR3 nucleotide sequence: TGTGCCAGCAGTTTAGATATCCCCCCGGGGGGCAATACCTACAATGAGCAGTTCTTC.

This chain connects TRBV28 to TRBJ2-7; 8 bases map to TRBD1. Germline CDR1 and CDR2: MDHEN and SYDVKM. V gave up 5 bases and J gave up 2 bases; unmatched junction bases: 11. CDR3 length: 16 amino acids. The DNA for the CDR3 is TGTGCCAGCAGTCTTGTACCGGGACAGGCGACCTACGAGCAGTACTTC. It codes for CASSLVPGQATYEQYF.

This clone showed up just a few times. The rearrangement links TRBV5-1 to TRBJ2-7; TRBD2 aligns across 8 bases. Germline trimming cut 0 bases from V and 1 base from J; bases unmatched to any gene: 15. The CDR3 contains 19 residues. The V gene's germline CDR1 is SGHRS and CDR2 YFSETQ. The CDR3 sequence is CASSLVPGLVSSRSYEQYF. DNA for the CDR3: TGCGCCAGCAGCTTGGTTCCGGGACTAGTTAGTAGTCGGTCCTACGAGCAGTACTTC.

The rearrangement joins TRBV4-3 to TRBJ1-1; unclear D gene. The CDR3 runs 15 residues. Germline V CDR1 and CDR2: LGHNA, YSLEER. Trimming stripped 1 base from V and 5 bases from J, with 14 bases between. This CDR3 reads CASSQVVGGWTEAFF. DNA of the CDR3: TGCGCCAGCAGCCAAGTCGTGGGAGGGTGGACTGAAGCTTTCTTT.

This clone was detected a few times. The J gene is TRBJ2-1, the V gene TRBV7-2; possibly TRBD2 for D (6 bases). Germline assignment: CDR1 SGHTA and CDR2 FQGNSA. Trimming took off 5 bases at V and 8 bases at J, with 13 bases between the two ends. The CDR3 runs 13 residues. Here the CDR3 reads CASSPVWGDEQFF. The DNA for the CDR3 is TGTGCCAGCAGCCCGGTGTGGGGGGATGAGCAGTTCTTC. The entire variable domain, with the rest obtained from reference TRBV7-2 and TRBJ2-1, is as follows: GAGVSQSPSNKVTEKGKDVELRCDPISGHTALYWYRQSLGQGLEFLIYFQGNSAPDKSGLPSDRFSAERTGGSVSTLTIQRTQQEDSAVYLCASSPVWGDEQFFGPGTRLTVL.

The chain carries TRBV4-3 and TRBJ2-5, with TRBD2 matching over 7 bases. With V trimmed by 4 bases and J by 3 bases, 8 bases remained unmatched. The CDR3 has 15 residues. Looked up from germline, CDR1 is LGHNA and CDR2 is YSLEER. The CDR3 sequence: CASSRSPSGKETQYF. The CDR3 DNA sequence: TGCGCCAGCAGCCGATCCCCCAGCGGGAAAGAGACCCAGTACTTC.

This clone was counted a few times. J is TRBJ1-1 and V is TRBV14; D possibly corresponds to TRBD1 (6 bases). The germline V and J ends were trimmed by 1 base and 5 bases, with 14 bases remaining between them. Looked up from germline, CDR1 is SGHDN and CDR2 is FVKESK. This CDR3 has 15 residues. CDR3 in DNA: TGTGCCAGCAGCCAAGTGGGGGGGCCCCGAACTGAAGCTTTCTTT. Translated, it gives CASSQVGGPRTEAFF.

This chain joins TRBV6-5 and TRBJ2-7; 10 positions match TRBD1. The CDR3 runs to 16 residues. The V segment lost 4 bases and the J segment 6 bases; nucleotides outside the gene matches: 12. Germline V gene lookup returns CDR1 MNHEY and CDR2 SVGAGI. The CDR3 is CASSFQWDRGIGEQYF. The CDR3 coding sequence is TGTGCCAGCAGTTTTCAATGGGACAGGGGAATTGGCGAGCAGTACTTC.

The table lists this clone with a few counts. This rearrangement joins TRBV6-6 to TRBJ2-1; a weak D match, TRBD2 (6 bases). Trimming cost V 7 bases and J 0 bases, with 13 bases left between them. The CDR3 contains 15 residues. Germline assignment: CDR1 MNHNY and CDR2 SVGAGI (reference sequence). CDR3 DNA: TGTGCCAGCACTGGAGGGAAAAACTCCTACAATGAGCAGTTCTTC. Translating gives CASTGGKNSYNEQFF.

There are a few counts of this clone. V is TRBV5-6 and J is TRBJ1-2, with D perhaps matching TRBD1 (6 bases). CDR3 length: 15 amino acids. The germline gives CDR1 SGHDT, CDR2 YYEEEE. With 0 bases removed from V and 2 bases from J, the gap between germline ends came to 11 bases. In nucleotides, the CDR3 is TGTGCCAGCAGCTTGGCGGGACACACGAACTATGGCTACACCTTC. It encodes CASSLAGHTNYGYTF. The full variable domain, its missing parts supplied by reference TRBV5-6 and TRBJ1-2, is DAGVTQSPTHLIKTRGQQVTLRCSPKSGHDTVSWYQQALGQGPQFIFQYYEEEERQRGNFPDRFSGHQFPNYSSELNVNALLLGDSALYLCASSLAGHTNYGYTFGSGTRLTVV.

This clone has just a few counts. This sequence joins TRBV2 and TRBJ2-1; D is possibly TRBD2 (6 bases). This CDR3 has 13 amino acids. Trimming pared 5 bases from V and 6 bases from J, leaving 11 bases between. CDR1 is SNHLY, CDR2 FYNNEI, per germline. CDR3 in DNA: TGTGCCAGCAGTTCGGGGGAAGCCAATGAGCAGTTCTTC. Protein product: CASSSGEANEQFF.

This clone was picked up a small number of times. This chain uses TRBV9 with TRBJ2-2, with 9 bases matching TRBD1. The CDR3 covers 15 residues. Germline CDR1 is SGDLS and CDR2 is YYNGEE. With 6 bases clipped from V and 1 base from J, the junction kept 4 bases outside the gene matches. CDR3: CASNRDRVNTGELFF. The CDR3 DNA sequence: TGTGCCAGCAACAGGGACAGGGTGAACACCGGGGAGCTGTTTTTT.

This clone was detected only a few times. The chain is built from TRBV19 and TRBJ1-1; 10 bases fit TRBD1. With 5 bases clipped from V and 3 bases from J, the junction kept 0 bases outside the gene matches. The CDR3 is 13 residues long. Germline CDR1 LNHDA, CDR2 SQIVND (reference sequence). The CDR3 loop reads CASSGTGDTEAFF. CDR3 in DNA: TGTGCCAGTAGTGGGACAGGGGACACTGAAGCTTTCTTT.

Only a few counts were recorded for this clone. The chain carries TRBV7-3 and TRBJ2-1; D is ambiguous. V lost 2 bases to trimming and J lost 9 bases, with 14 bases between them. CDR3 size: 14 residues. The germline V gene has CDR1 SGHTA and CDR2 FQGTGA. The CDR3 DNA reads TGTGCCAGCAGCTTAGGTTTGTCCGGCGGTGAGCAGTTCTTC. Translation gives CASSLGLSGGEQFF.

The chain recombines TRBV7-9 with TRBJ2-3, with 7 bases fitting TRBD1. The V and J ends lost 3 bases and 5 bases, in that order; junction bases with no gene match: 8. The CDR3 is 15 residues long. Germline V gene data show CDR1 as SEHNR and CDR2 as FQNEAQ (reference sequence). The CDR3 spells CASSLGRGQGDTQYF. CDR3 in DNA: TGTGCCAGCAGCTTGGGAAGGGGGCAGGGAGATACGCAGTATTTT.

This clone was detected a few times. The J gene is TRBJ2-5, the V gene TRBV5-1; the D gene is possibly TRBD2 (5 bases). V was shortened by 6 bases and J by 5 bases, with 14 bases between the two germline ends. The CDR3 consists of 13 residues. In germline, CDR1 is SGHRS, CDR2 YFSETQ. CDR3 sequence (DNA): TGCGCCAGCAAATTGGTGGGAGAGGAGACCCAGTACTTC. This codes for CASKLVGEETQYF.

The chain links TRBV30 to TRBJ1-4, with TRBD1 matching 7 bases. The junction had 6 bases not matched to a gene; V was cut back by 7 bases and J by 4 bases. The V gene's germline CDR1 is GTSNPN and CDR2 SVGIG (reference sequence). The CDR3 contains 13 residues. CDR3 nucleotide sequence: TGTGCCTCCCAGGGGGACAATAATGAAAAACTGTTTTTT. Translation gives CASQGDNNEKLFF.

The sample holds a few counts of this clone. The CDR3 DNA reads TGTGCCAGCAGTTACGCCGGGACAGACTTATATGGCTACACCTTC. Translated: CASSYAGTDLYGYTF. The rearrangement joins TRBV6-5 to TRBJ1-2, with 7 bases that match TRBD1. Germline V lookup: CDR1 MNHEY, CDR2 SVGAGI. The trim removed 2 bases at V and 5 bases at J, leaving 8 bases unmatched. CDR3 length equals 15 residues.

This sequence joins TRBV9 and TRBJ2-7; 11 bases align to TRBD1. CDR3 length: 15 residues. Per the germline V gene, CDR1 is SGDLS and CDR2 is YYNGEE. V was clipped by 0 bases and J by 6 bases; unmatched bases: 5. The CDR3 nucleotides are TGTGCCAGCAGCGTAGCTCCGGGACAGGGGGTCGAGCAGTACTTC. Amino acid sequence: CASSVAPGQGVEQYF.